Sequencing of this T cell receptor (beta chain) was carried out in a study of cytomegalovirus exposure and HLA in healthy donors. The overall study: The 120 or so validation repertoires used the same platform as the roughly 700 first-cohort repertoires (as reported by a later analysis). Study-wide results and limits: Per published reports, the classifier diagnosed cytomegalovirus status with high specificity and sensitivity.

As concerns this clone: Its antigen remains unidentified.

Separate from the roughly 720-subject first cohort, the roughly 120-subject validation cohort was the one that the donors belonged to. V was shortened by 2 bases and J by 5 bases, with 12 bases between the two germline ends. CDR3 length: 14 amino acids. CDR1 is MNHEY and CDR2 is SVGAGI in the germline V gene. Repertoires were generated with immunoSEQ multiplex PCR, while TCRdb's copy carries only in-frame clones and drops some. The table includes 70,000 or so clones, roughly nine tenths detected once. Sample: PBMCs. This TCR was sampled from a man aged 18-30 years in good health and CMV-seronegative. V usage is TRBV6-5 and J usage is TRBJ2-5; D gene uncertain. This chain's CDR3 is CASSYGNSPETQYF. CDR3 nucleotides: TGTGCCAGCAGTTACGGTAATAGCCCCGAGACCCAGTACTTC.